This T cell receptor (beta chain) was sequenced during a study of early T cells in non-severe SARS-CoV-2 infection. The junction had 6 bases not matched to a gene; V was cut back by 4 bases and J by 3 bases. This CDR3 comprises 17 residues. Germline lookup yields CDR1 SGHVS and CDR2 FQNEAQ. The protocol attached unique molecular identifiers to individual cDNA molecules. TCRdb reprocessed the 5' RACE reads via MiXCR and lists one record per CDR3 protein. The profile covers roughly 70,000 distinct CDR3 sequences, with roughly 18% appearing a single time and 8% to 10% taken by the ten largest. This sample comprised whole blood, obtained at baseline. V usage is TRBV7-8 and J usage is TRBJ2-3, with TRBD2 identical over 14 bases. The clonotype comes from an adult who was a healthcare worker with PCR-confirmed SARS-CoV-2 infection or an uninfected control (not recorded which). CDR3 region: CASSSGLAGGLTDTQYF. CDR3 in DNA: TGTGCCAGCAGCTCCGGACTAGCGGGGGGTTTAACAGATACGCAGTATTTT.